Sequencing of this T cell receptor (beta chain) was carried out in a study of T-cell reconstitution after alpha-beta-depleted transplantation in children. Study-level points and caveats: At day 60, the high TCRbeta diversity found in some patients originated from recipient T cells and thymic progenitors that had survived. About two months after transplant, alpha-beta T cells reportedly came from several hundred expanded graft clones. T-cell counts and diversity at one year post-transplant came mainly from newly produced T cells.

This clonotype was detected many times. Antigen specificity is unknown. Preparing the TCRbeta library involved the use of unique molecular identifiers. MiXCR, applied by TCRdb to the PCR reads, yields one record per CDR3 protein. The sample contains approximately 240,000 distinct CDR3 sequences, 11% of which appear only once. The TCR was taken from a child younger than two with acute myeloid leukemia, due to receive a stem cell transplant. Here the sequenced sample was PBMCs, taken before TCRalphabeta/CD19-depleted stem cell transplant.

CDR3 coding DNA: TGCGCCAGCAGCCAAGTAGCGGGGGGGCGAGGGCAGTATTTT. Its translation is CASSQVAGGRGQYF. J is TRBJ2-3 and V is TRBV4-1, with 11 bases matching TRBD2. The CDR3 extends over 14 amino acids. Germline V gene lookup returns CDR1 MGHRA and CDR2 YSYEKL. Trimming cost V 1 base and J 11 bases; bases outside gene matches: 5.